These 10 T cell receptor beta chains originate from one sample sequenced in a study of blood T cells in healthy people across ages. Next came a second PCR, run for roughly 6 to 11 cycles, which used a sample-barcoded 5' primer along with a J-beta primer mix. From the 5' RACE reads, TCRdb called clonotypes with MiXCR, one entry per CDR3 protein. The table has about 1 million distinct CDR3 sequences, under 45% seen once. The sample taken for sequencing was blood. The source is a woman in her sixties or seventies in good health.

J is TRBJ2-7 and V is TRBV20-1; D ambiguous. The V end was cut by 3 bases, the J end by 5 bases, with 8 bases between. Germline V gene data show CDR1 as DFQATT and CDR2 as SNEGSKA (reference sequence). The CDR3 loop spans 11 amino acids. The CDR3 nucleotides are TGCAGTGCTAGCGTCTTCCACGAGCAGTACTTC. Its protein is CSASVFHEQYF.

The chain links TRBV9 to TRBJ2-7, with D possibly called TRBD1 or TRBD2 (5 bases each). With the DNA end fitting TRBJ2-5 better, the J assignment may be wrong. The CDR3 runs to 14 residues. CDR1 SGDLS and CDR2 YYNGEE come from the germline V gene. The CDR3 spells CASSRTWGIETQYF. CDR3 bases: TGTGCCAGCAGCCGGACTTGGGGGATTGAGACCCAGTACTTC.

A few counts support this clonotype. The V and J genes are TRBV25-1 and TRBJ1-5, with 7 bases that match TRBD1. Looked up from germline, CDR1 is MGHDK and CDR2 is SYGVNS. The CDR3 sequence is 14 residues long. V was pared by 3 bases and J by 6 bases, with 5 bases of the junction left unmatched. CDR3 region: CASSDGTVRQPQHF. The DNA for the CDR3 is TGTGCCAGCAGTGATGGGACAGTCCGTCAGCCCCAGCATTTT.

This clonotype was observed a few times. V gene TRBV10-2 combines with J gene TRBJ2-3; 12 bases map to TRBD2. Losses at the gene ends were 8 bases for V and 6 bases for J; bases not matched to a gene: 3. Per the germline V gene, CDR1 is WSHSY and CDR2 is SAAADI. CDR3 size: 13 residues. CDR3 sequence reads: CASGLAGRDTQYF. The CDR3 DNA follows: TGCGCCAGCGGACTAGCGGGAAGGGATACGCAGTATTTT.

This clonotype turned up a few times. The rearrangement links TRBV27 to TRBJ1-2, with D possibly being TRBD1 (5 bases). V was cut by 3 bases and J by 2 bases, with 10 bases left in between. This CDR3 contains 14 residues. Germline assignment: CDR1 MNHEY and CDR2 SMNVEV (reference sequence). CDR3 in amino acids: CASSFRVANYGYTF. Here the CDR3 DNA reads TGTGCCAGCAGTTTCAGGGTTGCGAACTATGGCTACACCTTC.

With regard to this clonotype: The germline gene is not matched at one end of the junction; a read error may be the cause. The V and J genes are TRBV5-8 and TRBJ2-3; perhaps TRBD2 as D (7 bases). This CDR3 comprises 15 residues. Germline V gene lookup returns CDR1 SGHTS and CDR2 YDEGEE. The DNA for the CDR3 is TGTGCCAGCACCTCGGGGGGCGGGAGCACCGATACGCAGTATTTT. It yields the protein CASTSGGGSTDTQYF.

The chain uses TRBV3-1 and TRBJ2-1, with TRBD2 identical over 14 bases. The CDR3 runs 19 residues. The J segment lost 0 bases and the V segment lost 2 bases, leaving 6 bases of the junction unmatched. From germline, CDR1 is LGHDT and CDR2 YNNKEL (reference sequence). Here the CDR3 DNA reads TGTGCCAGCAGCCAAAGGGGACTAGCGGGAGTCAGCTCCTACAATGAGCAGTTCTTC. It translates to CASSQRGLAGVSSYNEQFF.

This clonotype was counted a few times. The rearrangement uses TRBV29-1 and TRBJ1-1; D remains unclear. Trimming took off 1 base at V and 3 bases at J, with 6 bases between the two ends. Germline CDR1 reads SQVTM; CDR2 reads ANQGSEA. The CDR3 length is 12 residues. CDR3 sequence (DNA): TGCAGCGTTGAAGTGCGAGACACTGAAGCTTTCTTT. This encodes CSVEVRDTEAFF.

The chain couples TRBV10-3 to TRBJ2-7, with TRBD1 matching over 10 bases. After removal of 4 bases from V and 0 bases from J, the junction contained 3 bases not matched to a gene. CDR1 is ENHRY and CDR2 is SYGVKD in the germline V gene. This CDR3 comprises 15 residues. The DNA of the CDR3 is TGTGCCATCAGTGGCGGGGACAGGGGCTCCTACGAGCAGTACTTC. It is translated as CAISGGDRGSYEQYF.

V and J are TRBV20-1 and TRBJ2-7; D possibly corresponds to TRBD2 (5 bases). Germline V lookup: CDR1 DFQATT, CDR2 SNEGSKA (reference sequence). The CDR3 consists of 14 residues. Trimming stripped 1 base from V and 2 bases from J, with 12 bases between. CDR3 sequence reads: CSARGETGPYEQYF. In DNA form, the CDR3 reads TGCAGTGCTAGAGGGGAGACGGGCCCCTACGAGCAGTACTTC.